The table lists the clone carrying this TCR beta chain with a few counts. A much larger clone is a single base away; this may be a read error. The data derive from a study of spatial heterogeneity in lung cancer. The wider study: Alpha-chain sequences were consistently detected less often than beta-chain sequences.

Every cDNA TCR molecule received its own unique molecular identifier. MiXCR was run by TCRdb on the 5' RACE reads, yielding one entry per CDR3 protein. The sample shows approximately 40,000 distinct CDR3 sequences, nearly 7% of them seen only once. This CDR3 has 12 amino acids. Germline V gives CDR1 ENHRY, CDR2 SYGVKD. Trimming took 3 bases from V and 0 from J, leaving 1 base between them. Time point meaning: sample taken at primary tumor resection. The donor population consisted of 72 patients with untreated, early-stage non-small cell lung cancer. The sequenced sample was PBMCs, obtained at surgery. The receptor was derived from a female donor with early-stage non-small cell lung cancer. The chain joins TRBV10-3 to TRBJ2-3; no clear D gene. CDR3 loop: CAISDSTDTQYF. The CDR3 coding sequence is TGTGCCATCAGTGACAGCACAGATACGCAGTATTTT.